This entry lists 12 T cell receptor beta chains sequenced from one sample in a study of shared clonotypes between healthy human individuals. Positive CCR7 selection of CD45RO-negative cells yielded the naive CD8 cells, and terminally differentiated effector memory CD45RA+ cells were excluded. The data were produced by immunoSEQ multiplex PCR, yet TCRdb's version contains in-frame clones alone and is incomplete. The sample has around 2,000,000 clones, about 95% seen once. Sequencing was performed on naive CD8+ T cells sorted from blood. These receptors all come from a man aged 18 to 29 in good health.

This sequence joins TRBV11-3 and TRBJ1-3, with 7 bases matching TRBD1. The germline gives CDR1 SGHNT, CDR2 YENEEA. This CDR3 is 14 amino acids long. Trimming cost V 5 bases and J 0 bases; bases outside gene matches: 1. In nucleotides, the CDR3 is TGTGCCAGCAGCGCAGGGGGCTCTGGAAACACCATATATTTT. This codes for CASSAGGSGNTIYF.

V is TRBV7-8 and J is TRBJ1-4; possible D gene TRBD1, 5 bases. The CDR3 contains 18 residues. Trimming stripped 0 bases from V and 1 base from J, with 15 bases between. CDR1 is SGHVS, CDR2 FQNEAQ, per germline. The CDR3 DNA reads TGTGCCAGCAGCTTAGCGAGCCCAGGGTGGGAAACTAATGAAAAACTGTTTTTT. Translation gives CASSLASPGWETNEKLFF.

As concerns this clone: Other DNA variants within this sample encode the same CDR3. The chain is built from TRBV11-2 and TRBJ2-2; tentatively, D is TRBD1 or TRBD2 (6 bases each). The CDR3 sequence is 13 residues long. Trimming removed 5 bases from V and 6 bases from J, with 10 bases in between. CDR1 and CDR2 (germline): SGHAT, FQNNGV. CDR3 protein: CASSLGGAGELFF. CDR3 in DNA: TGTGCCAGCAGCCTGGGGGGCGCCGGGGAGCTGTTTTTT.

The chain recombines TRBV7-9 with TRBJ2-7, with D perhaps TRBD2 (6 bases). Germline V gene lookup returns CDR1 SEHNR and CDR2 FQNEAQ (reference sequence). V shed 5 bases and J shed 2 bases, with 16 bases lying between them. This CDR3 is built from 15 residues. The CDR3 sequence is CASSPADYYTYEQYF. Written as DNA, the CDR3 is TGTGCCAGCAGCCCCGCGGACTATTACACCTACGAGCAGTACTTC.

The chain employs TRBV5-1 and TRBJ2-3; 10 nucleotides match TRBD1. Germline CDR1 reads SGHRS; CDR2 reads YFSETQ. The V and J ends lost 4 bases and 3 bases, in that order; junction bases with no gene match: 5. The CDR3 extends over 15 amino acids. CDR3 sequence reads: CASSQGQGTTDTQYF. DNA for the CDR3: TGCGCCAGCAGCCAGGGACAGGGGACTACAGATACGCAGTATTTT. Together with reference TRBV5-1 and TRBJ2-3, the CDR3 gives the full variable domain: KAGVTQTPRYLIKTRGQQVTLSCSPISGHRSVSWYQQTPGQGLQFLFEYFSETQRNKGNFPGRFSGRQFSNSRSEMNVSTLELGDSALYLCASSQGQGTTDTQYFGPGTRLTVL.

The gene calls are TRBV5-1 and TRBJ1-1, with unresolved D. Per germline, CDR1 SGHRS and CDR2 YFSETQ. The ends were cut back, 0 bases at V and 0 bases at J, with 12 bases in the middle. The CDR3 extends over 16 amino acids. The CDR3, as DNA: TGCGCCAGCAGCTTGGAGGCTGGGTCACTGAACACTGAAGCTTTCTTT. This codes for CASSLEAGSLNTEAFF.

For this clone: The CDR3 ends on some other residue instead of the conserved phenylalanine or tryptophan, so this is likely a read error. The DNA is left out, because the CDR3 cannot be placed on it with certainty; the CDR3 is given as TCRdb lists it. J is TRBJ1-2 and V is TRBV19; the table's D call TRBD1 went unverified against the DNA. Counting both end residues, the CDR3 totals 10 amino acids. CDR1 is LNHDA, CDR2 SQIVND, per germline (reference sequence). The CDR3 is CASRVDRPPP.

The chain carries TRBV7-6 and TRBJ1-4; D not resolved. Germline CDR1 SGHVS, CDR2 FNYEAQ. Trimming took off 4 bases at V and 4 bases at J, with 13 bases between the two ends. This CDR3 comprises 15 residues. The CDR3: CASSSDGTRNEKLFF. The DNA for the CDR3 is TGTGCCAGCAGCTCGGACGGAACCCGTAATGAAAAACTGTTTTTT.

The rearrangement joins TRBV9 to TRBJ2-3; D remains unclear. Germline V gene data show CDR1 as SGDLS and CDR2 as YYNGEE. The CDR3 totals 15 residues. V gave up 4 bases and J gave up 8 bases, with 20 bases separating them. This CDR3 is CASSPYPNVAGTQYF. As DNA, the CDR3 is TGTGCCAGCAGCCCTTACCCCAACGTAGCCGGTACGCAGTATTTT.

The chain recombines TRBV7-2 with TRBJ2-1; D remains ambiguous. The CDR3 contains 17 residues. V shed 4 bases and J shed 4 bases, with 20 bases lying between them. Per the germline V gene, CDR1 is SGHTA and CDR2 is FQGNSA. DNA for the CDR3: TGTGCCAGCAGCTCCCGAGAGCTAGGGTTAAAGTACAATGAGCAGTTCTTC. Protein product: CASSSRELGLKYNEQFF.

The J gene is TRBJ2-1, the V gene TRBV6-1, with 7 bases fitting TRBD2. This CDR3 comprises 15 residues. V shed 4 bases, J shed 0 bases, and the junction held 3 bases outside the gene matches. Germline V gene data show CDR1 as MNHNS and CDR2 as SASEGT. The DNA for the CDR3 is TGTGCCAGCAGTGCCGGACTAGGCTCCTACAATGAGCAGTTCTTC. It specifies CASSAGLGSYNEQFF.

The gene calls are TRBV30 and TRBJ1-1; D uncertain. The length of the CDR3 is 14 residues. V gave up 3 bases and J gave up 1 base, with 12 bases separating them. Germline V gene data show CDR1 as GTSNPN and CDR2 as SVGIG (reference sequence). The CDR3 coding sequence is TGTGCCTGGAGCGAGCCAGAGGCGAACACTGAAGCTTTCTTT. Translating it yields CAWSEPEANTEAFF.